These 10 T cell receptor beta chains originate from one sample sequenced in a study of T-cell reconstitution after alpha-beta-depleted transplantation in children. Unique molecular identifiers were incorporated during preparation of the TCRbeta library. MiXCR, applied by TCRdb to the PCR reads, yields one record per CDR3 protein. Of hundreds of thousands of distinct CDR3 sequences in the sample, around 16% were seen once. The sample was PBMCs from the stem cell graft donor, taken from the stem cell graft. These receptors all stem from a human donor who donated a stem cell graft to a child with acute myeloid leukemia.

This clonotype has ten or more counts. The genes are TRBV20-1 and TRBJ1-6; 10 positions agree with TRBD1. The germline gives CDR1 DFQATT, CDR2 SNEGSKA (reference sequence). Germline trimming cut 0 bases from V and 9 bases from J; bases unmatched to any gene: 8. CDR3 length: 16 residues. The CDR3: CSARDPFRQGASPLHF. The CDR3 region has the DNA TGCAGTGCTAGAGATCCATTTAGACAGGGGGCTTCACCCCTCCACTTT.

The genes are TRBV4-3 and TRBJ1-2; D unresolved. V was pared by 1 base and J by 4 bases, with 7 bases between. Germline V gene sequence: CDR1 LGHNA, CDR2 YSLEER. The CDR3 is 13 amino acids. CDR3 nucleotide sequence: TGCGCCAGCAGCCAAGGGACTTCCTATGGCTACACCTTC. As protein: CASSQGTSYGYTF.

This clonotype was counted many times. The chain joins TRBV6-5 to TRBJ2-3; D unresolved. The germline gives CDR1 MNHEY, CDR2 SVGAGI. The CDR3 contains 13 residues. With 2 bases removed from V and 2 bases from J, the gap between germline ends came to 5 bases. CDR3 region: CASSYGTTDTQYF. CDR3 nucleotide sequence: TGTGCCAGCAGTTACGGTACCACAGATACGCAGTATTTT.

The gene calls are TRBV7-8 and TRBJ2-7; TRBD1 or TRBD2 may be the D gene (6 bases each). Trimming stripped 2 bases from V and 0 bases from J, with 11 bases between. The CDR3 has 15 amino acids. The germline V gene encodes CDR1 SGHVS and CDR2 FQNEAQ. CDR3 bases: TGTGCCAGCAGCTTAACTCGGGGGCTCTCCTACGAGCAGTACGTC. Its protein product is CASSLTRGLSYEQYV.

In this sample, this clonotype turned up a few times. The chain recombines TRBV7-2 with TRBJ2-3; 10 nucleotides match TRBD2. The germline gives CDR1 SGHTA, CDR2 FQGNSA. The CDR3 is 15 amino acids. V was pared by 5 bases and J by 6 bases, with 8 bases of the junction left unmatched. The CDR3 nucleotides are TGTGCCAGCAGCCGCCGACTAGCGGGCTCGGATACGCAGTATTTT. It specifies CASSRRLAGSDTQYF.

In its sample, this clonotype was seen a few times. This sequence joins TRBV20-1 and TRBJ2-1; D might be TRBD1 (5 bases). This CDR3 is built from 16 residues. The germline V gene encodes CDR1 DFQATT and CDR2 SNEGSKA (reference sequence). V lost 5 bases and J lost 5, with 22 bases in between. The CDR3 protein is CSALVREEKRHNEQFF. DNA of the CDR3: TGCAGTGCTCTGGTCAGGGAAGAAAAGAGGCACAATGAGCAGTTCTTC.

V and J are TRBV7-3 and TRBJ2-3; D is undetermined. Germline CDR1 SGHTA, CDR2 FQGTGA. The CDR3 covers 14 residues. V was shortened by 4 bases and J by 2 bases, with 10 bases between the two germline ends. CDR3 DNA sequence: TGTGCCAGCAGCTCAGGACCTACCACAGATACGCAGTATTTT. Amino acids: CASSSGPTTDTQYF.

This clonotype has just a few counts. The CDR3 loop reads CASSSKGGDGELFF. The CDR3 DNA sequence: TGCGCCAGCAGCTCCAAGGGGGGGGACGGGGAGCTGTTTTTT. V gene TRBV5-1 combines with J gene TRBJ2-2; the D gene is possibly TRBD2 (7 bases). The V end lost 3 bases, the J end lost 7 bases, and 13 bases lay between the germline ends. CDR1 is SGHRS and CDR2 is YFSETQ in the germline V gene. The CDR3 sequence is 14 residues long.

The chain recombines TRBV4-1 with TRBJ2-1; 14 nucleotides line up with TRBD2. Trimming took 3 bases from V and 4 from J; bases not matched to a gene: 14. Germline V gene sequence: CDR1 MGHRA, CDR2 YSYEKL. This CDR3 is 20 amino acids long. This chain's CDR3 is CASSHRQGTSGGPAYNEQFF. CDR3 nucleotides: TGCGCCAGCAGCCACCGACAGGGGACTAGCGGGGGCCCAGCTTACAATGAGCAGTTCTTC.

Many counts were recorded for this clonotype. This sequence joins TRBV29-1 and TRBJ2-2, with 7 bases fitting TRBD1. Trimming at V came to 8 bases and at J to 4 bases, leaving 10 bases not matched to a gene. Looked up from germline, CDR1 is SQVTM and CDR2 is ANQGSEA. The CDR3 is 14 residues long. The CDR3 coding sequence is TGCAGCTACCGACAGGGCTCGACCACCGGGGAGCTGTTTTTT. This translates into CSYRQGSTTGELFF.